Listed here is a single TCR beta chain. These data come from a study of T cells in Graves' hyperthyroidism and ophthalmopathy. Template material for amplifying TCR beta CDR3 regions consisted of RNA transcripts. HTBI primers were the set used in a first-round RT-PCR of the TCR CDR3. TCRdb fed the multiplex PCR reads into MiXCR, producing one record per CDR3 protein. The sample lists a few hundred thousand distinct CDR3 sequences; more than 15% were seen once. This TCR came from a woman aged 25 to 39 with Graves' hyperthyroidism. Sequenced: blood.

CDR3 DNA: TGTGCCAGCAGCTTAGACCTAGCGGGAGTGGAAGAGCAGTACTTC. Its protein is CASSLDLAGVEEQYF. The gene calls are TRBV7-9 and TRBJ2-7, with 10 bases identical to TRBD2. Germline CDR1 reads SEHNR; CDR2 reads FQNEAQ (reference sequence). The CDR3 contains 15 residues. V shed 1 base and J 7 bases; nucleotides not matched to a gene: 7.